The 32 T cell receptor beta chains below all came from one sample that was sequenced in a study of OX40 agonist ivuxolimab in advanced cancers. This table comes from immunoSEQ multiplex PCR, and its TCRdb copy is limited to in-frame clones, with some not included. The sample has about 59,000 clones; 75% to 90% are singletons. This sample comprised CD4+ or CD8+ T cells sorted from blood, obtained in a trial of the OX40 agonist ivuxolimab. The receptors come from an adult with an advanced solid tumor such as melanoma, head and neck, liver or kidney cancer.

The rearrangement links TRBV2 to TRBJ2-7, with 11 bases fitting TRBD2. The CDR3 has 15 amino acids. V lost 6 bases to trimming and J lost 7 bases; unmatched junction nucleotides: 11. Germline CDR1 is SNHLY and CDR2 is FYNNEI. The DNA of the CDR3 is TGTGCCAGCAGGAGACTAGCGGGAAAGGCGGGGGAGCAGTACTTC. Protein product: CASRRLAGKAGEQYF.

The chain couples TRBV21-1 to TRBJ2-7; TRBD1, as called in the table, went unchecked against the DNA. TRBV21-1 is given as a pseudogene. The CDR3 covers 12 residues. CDR3 DNA: TGTGCCAGCAGACCACACGCCTACGAGCAGTACTTC. Translation gives CASRPHAYEQYF.

The J gene is TRBJ1-1, the V gene TRBV5-6; no clear D gene. Germline V gene sequence: CDR1 SGHDT, CDR2 YYEEEE. V was cut by 0 bases and J by 4 bases, with 7 bases left in between. This CDR3 spans 13 amino acids. CDR3 region: CASSLVQTTEAFF. The CDR3 DNA reads as TGTGCCAGCAGCTTGGTACAAACCACTGAAGCTTTCTTT.

The chain links TRBV6-1 to TRBJ2-1; D is uncertain. V was pared by 2 bases and J by 6 bases, with 11 bases between. This CDR3 comprises 14 residues. Germline lookup yields CDR1 MNHNS and CDR2 SASEGT. In DNA, the CDR3 is TGTGCCAGCAGTGAATTTGTCCTATCCAATGAGCAGTTCTTC. Translating it yields CASSEFVLSNEQFF.

V and J are TRBV7-9 and TRBJ2-1; TRBD2 matches at 7 bases. The CDR3 length is 14 residues. With 5 bases clipped from V and 3 bases from J, the junction kept 4 bases outside the gene matches. Germline CDR1 is SEHNR and CDR2 is FQNEAQ (reference sequence). CDR3 DNA sequence: TGTGCCAGCAGCGTTTCTAGCGGCTACAATGAGCAGTTCTTC. Its protein product is CASSVSSGYNEQFF.

The chain recombines TRBV27 with TRBJ2-7, with a possible D match to TRBD1 (6 bases). The V and J ends lost 3 bases and 0 bases respectively, with 9 bases between them. The CDR3 extends over 14 amino acids. CDR1 is MNHEY, CDR2 SMNVEV, per germline (reference sequence). The CDR3 is CASSFRDTSYEQYF. The DNA for the CDR3 is TGTGCCAGCAGTTTCCGGGACACCTCCTACGAGCAGTACTTC.

The chain carries TRBV19 and TRBJ2-2; a possible D gene is TRBD2 (6 bases). Trimming took off 5 bases at V and 1 base at J, with 11 bases between the two ends. The CDR3 totals 15 residues. Germline V gene lookup returns CDR1 LNHDA and CDR2 SQIVND (reference sequence). The CDR3 protein is CASSELGGNTGELFF. The CDR3 DNA follows: TGTGCCAGTAGTGAATTGGGAGGGAACACCGGGGAGCTGTTTTTT.

The chain uses TRBV7-9 and TRBJ2-5; D call uncertain. The ends were cut back, 2 bases at V and 7 bases at J, with 11 bases in the middle. Germline V gene data show CDR1 as SEHNR and CDR2 as FQNEAQ (reference sequence). The CDR3 sequence is 13 residues long. The CDR3 DNA reads as TGTGCCAGCAGCTTACACGGTCCGGTGACCCAGTACTTC. This sequence encodes CASSLHGPVTQYF.

This clone was seen a few times. CDR3 sequence reads: CAWGLLTGISGNTIYF. CDR3 sequence (DNA): TGTGCCTGGGGGCTCTTAACAGGGATTTCTGGAAACACCATATATTTT. This chain connects TRBV30 to TRBJ1-3; the D gene is possibly TRBD1 (6 bases). CDR1 is GTSNPN, CDR2 SVGIG, per germline (reference sequence). The CDR3 is 16 residues long. V lost 5 bases, J lost 1 base, and 18 bases lay in between.

This clone was seen a single time. The genes are TRBV27 and TRBJ2-5; TRBD2 is a possible D gene (6 bases). V gave up 1 base and J gave up 5 bases, with 26 bases separating them. From germline, CDR1 is MNHEY and CDR2 SMNVEV (reference sequence). The CDR3 is made up of 19 amino acids. The CDR3 sequence is CASSLFPPRVAASKETQYF. The CDR3 DNA reads as TGTGCCAGCAGTTTATTCCCCCCGAGAGTAGCGGCATCCAAGGAGACCCAGTACTTC.

The chain employs TRBV29-1 and TRBJ2-1; 7 positions agree with TRBD1. V lost 3 bases and J lost 9; bases outside the gene matches: 2. Per germline, CDR1 SQVTM and CDR2 ANQGSEA. The CDR3 has 11 amino acids. The CDR3 spells CSVDRGSEQFF. The CDR3 DNA follows: TGCAGCGTTGACAGGGGGAGTGAGCAGTTCTTC.

The chain recombines TRBV9 with TRBJ2-1, with D possibly matching TRBD1 (5 bases). The CDR3 length is 15 residues. V shed 4 bases and J shed 2 bases, with 13 bases lying between them. Germline V gene sequence: CDR1 SGDLS, CDR2 YYNGEE. CDR3 DNA: TGTGCCAGCAGCATAGGGGATTCAACCTACAATGAGCAGTTCTTC. Translation: CASSIGDSTYNEQFF.

The J gene is TRBJ2-5, the V gene TRBV7-6; the D gene is possibly TRBD2 (5 bases). Germline CDR1 is SGHVS and CDR2 is FNYEAQ. V was shortened by 5 bases and J by 5 bases, with 21 bases between the two germline ends. This CDR3 contains 16 residues. In DNA form, the CDR3 reads TGTGCCAGCAGCGTGCGGGTCGGCAGAAGTAGGGAGACCCAGTACTTC. Translation gives CASSVRVGRSRETQYF.

The rearrangement links TRBV4-1 to TRBJ1-4; no definite D call. CDR1 and CDR2 from the germline V gene are MGHRA and YSYEKL. The CDR3 is made up of 15 amino acids. V was cut by 0 bases and J by 6 bases, with 11 bases left in between. The CDR3 nucleotides read TGCGCCAGCAGCCAAGATGGTGTACTAGATGAAAAACTGTTTTTT. Its protein product is CASSQDGVLDEKLFF.

This clone came up a few times. This chain's CDR3 is CASSELGHRTGELFF. The CDR3 region has the DNA TGTGCCAGCAGTGAGCTGGGACATCGCACCGGGGAGCTGTTTTTT. The V gene is TRBV9, the J gene TRBJ2-2; the D gene is possibly TRBD1 (6 bases). The CDR3 extends over 15 amino acids. Trimming cost V 5 bases and J 4 bases, with 15 bases left between them. Germline V gene data show CDR1 as SGDLS and CDR2 as YYNGEE.

In DNA form, the CDR3 reads TGTGCCATCAGTGAGCCCCTATCCAACACCGGGGAGCTGTTTTTT. This translates into CAISEPLSNTGELFF. V usage is TRBV10-3 and J usage is TRBJ2-2; D gene uncertain. V was cut by 2 bases and J by 2 bases, with 9 bases left in between. Germline CDR1 is ENHRY and CDR2 is SYGVKD. The CDR3 is made up of 15 amino acids.

The chain has TRBV9 and TRBJ1-2; TRBD1 aligns across 9 bases. The CDR3 totals 15 residues. With 4 bases clipped from V and 6 bases from J, the junction kept 10 bases outside the gene matches. Germline lookup yields CDR1 SGDLS and CDR2 YYNGEE. The CDR3 here is CASSPRTGAGHGYTF. Here the CDR3 DNA reads TGTGCCAGCAGCCCCCGGACAGGGGCGGGCCATGGCTACACCTTC.

V gene TRBV5-1 combines with J gene TRBJ2-3; 8 nucleotides align to TRBD2. CDR1 and CDR2 (germline): SGHRS, YFSETQ. V trimming: 7 bases; J trimming: 5 bases; junction bases outside the gene matches: 9. This CDR3 contains 14 residues. The CDR3, as DNA: TGCGCCAGCCGCGTCAGCGGGAGACGAGATACGCAGTATTTT. Its translation: CASRVSGRRDTQYF.

The chain links TRBV28 to TRBJ2-7; TRBD2 matches 14 bases. The CDR3 spans 16 residues. Unmatched junction bases numbered 9, after V lost 4 bases and J lost 7 bases. Germline CDR1 and CDR2: MDHEN and SYDVKM. CDR3 protein: CASSSPPGLAGDEQYF. The CDR3 DNA is TGTGCCAGCAGTTCCCCCCCGGGACTAGCGGGAGATGAGCAGTACTTC.

The genes are TRBV9 and TRBJ2-7; D unresolved. This CDR3 is built from 15 residues. Germline CDR1 is SGDLS and CDR2 is YYNGEE. Between the trimmed V and J ends, which lost 4 bases and 5 bases, there was a span of 19 bases. The DNA for the CDR3 is TGTGCCAGCAGCTCTGGCACTGGCCCATTAGACGAGCAGTACTTC. It specifies CASSSGTGPLDEQYF. Variable domain in full (rest from reference TRBV9 and TRBJ2-7): DSGVTQTPKHLITATGQRVTLRCSPRSGDLSVYWYQQSLDQGLQFLIQYYNGEERAKGNILERFSAQQFPDLHSELNLSSLELGDSALYFCASSSGTGPLDEQYFGPGTRLTVT.

The chain carries TRBV20-1 and TRBJ1-3; D remains ambiguous. Germline values: CDR1 DFQATT, CDR2 SNEGSKA (reference sequence). V lost 5 bases, J lost 4 bases, and 6 bases lay in between. The CDR3 length is 11 residues. In nucleotides, the CDR3 is TGCAGTGCTGACAACGGAAACACCATATATTTT. Protein product: CSADNGNTIYF.

The chain couples TRBV19 to TRBJ1-5, with D maybe TRBD1 (5 bases). Trimming stripped 0 bases from V and 4 bases from J, with 10 bases between. The CDR3 loop spans 15 amino acids. The V gene's germline CDR1 is LNHDA and CDR2 SQIVND (reference sequence). The CDR3 here is CASSIDRGLNQPQHF. The DNA of the CDR3 is TGTGCCAGTAGTATAGATCGGGGCCTAAATCAGCCCCAGCATTTT.

The V gene is TRBV7-2, the J gene TRBJ1-2, with D possibly matching TRBD1 (6 bases). The germline V and J ends were trimmed by 4 bases and 4 bases, with 13 bases remaining between them. The length of the CDR3 is 14 residues. Germline V gives CDR1 SGHTA, CDR2 FQGNSA. The CDR3, as DNA: TGTGCCAGCAGCTCGCTTTTGGACAGCTATGGCTACACCTTC. Residues: CASSSLLDSYGYTF.

V usage is TRBV18 and J usage is TRBJ2-7; 7 bases match TRBD1. With V trimmed by 6 bases and J by 5 bases, 10 bases remained unmatched. This CDR3 contains 14 residues. Germline CDR1 is KGHSH and CDR2 is LQKENI. CDR3 loop: CASSTTTGSNEQYF. DNA of the CDR3: TGTGCCAGCTCCACAACGACAGGGAGTAACGAGCAGTACTTC.

This chain uses TRBV14 with TRBJ2-2; TRBD2 might be the D (6 bases). V shed 4 bases and J shed 1 base, with 10 bases lying between them. The germline CDR1 and CDR2 sequences are SGHDN and FVKESK. The CDR3 length is 15 residues. Here the CDR3 reads CASSRLRENTGELFF. The CDR3 DNA reads TGTGCCAGCAGCCGTCTGCGGGAGAACACCGGGGAGCTGTTTTTT. The complete variable domain, with remaining parts taken from reference TRBV14 and TRBJ2-2, reads EAGVTQFPSHSVIEKGQTVTLRCDPISGHDNLYWYRRVMGKEIKFLLHFVKESKQDESGMPNNRFLAERTGGTYSTLKVQPAELEDSGVYFCASSRLRENTGELFFGEGSRLTVL.

This clone was counted only a few times. This sequence joins TRBV12-5 and TRBJ2-2; possible D gene TRBD2, 6 bases. This CDR3 is 15 amino acids long. Per germline, CDR1 LGHNT and CDR2 FRNRAP. The germline V and J ends were trimmed by 5 bases and 0 bases, with 10 bases remaining between them. The CDR3 sequence is CASGRDWANTGELFF. CDR3 DNA sequence: TGTGCTAGTGGTCGGGACTGGGCGAACACCGGGGAGCTGTTTTTT.

The chain links TRBV6-5 to TRBJ2-7; 10 nucleotides agree with TRBD2. After removal of 6 bases from V and 5 bases from J, the junction contained 7 bases not matched to a gene. Per germline, CDR1 MNHEY and CDR2 SVGAGI. This CDR3 region has 14 residues. The CDR3 protein is CASSRQRGGDEQYF. The CDR3 DNA reads TGTGCCAGCAGCCGGCAGCGGGGGGGCGACGAGCAGTACTTC.

The V and J genes are TRBV7-2 and TRBJ1-1; 8 bases fit TRBD1. Germline V gene lookup returns CDR1 SGHTA and CDR2 FQGNSA. CDR3 length: 16 residues. V lost 3 bases, J lost 0 bases, and 6 bases stayed unmatched. The CDR3 spells CASSFRWTGLNTEAFF. DNA for the CDR3: TGTGCCAGCAGCTTTAGGTGGACAGGGTTGAACACTGAAGCTTTCTTT.

This chain uses TRBV5-6 with TRBJ2-7, with D perhaps matching TRBD1 (6 bases). CDR3 length: 15 residues. Germline values: CDR1 SGHDT, CDR2 YYEEEE. Trimming cost V 6 bases and J 2 bases, with 18 bases left between them. The CDR3 DNA follows: TGTGCCAGCAACCCATGGGACACAACCGCCTACGAGCAGTACTTC. As protein: CASNPWDTTAYEQYF.

The rearrangement joins TRBV7-2 to TRBJ2-1, with a possible D match to TRBD1 (5 bases). V shed 6 bases and J shed 7 bases, with 16 bases lying between them. The CDR3 sequence is 14 residues long. Germline CDR1 SGHTA, CDR2 FQGNSA. CDR3 sequence reads: CASSRRGVGNEQFF. CDR3 DNA sequence: TGTGCCAGCAGTCGAAGGGGTGTGGGTAATGAGCAGTTCTTC.

This chain links TRBV7-2 with TRBJ2-3; D is possibly TRBD1 (5 bases). Germline assignment: CDR1 SGHTA and CDR2 FQGNSA. The CDR3 runs to 14 residues. V was pared by 4 bases and J by 9 bases, with 17 bases between. In DNA form, the CDR3 reads TGTGCCAGCAGCTCCGCCTTGGGGCCAGGGACGCAGTATTTT. Translated: CASSSALGPGTQYF.

This clone was seen once. The chain employs TRBV6-1 and TRBJ2-1; 11 positions match TRBD1. The germline gives CDR1 MNHNS, CDR2 SASEGT. V trimming: 3 bases; J trimming: 6 bases; junction bases outside the gene matches: 4. This CDR3 contains 15 residues. CDR3 sequence: CASSEKDRGLNEQFF. DNA of the CDR3: TGTGCCAGCAGTGAGAAGGACAGGGGGCTCAATGAGCAGTTCTTC.